This T cell receptor (beta chain) was sequenced during a study of OX40 agonist ivuxolimab in advanced cancers. Regarding this clone: The antigen is not known.

Only in-frame clones appear in the TCRdb table, and some are missing; sequencing was by immunoSEQ multiplex PCR. The sample consists of some 97,000 clones, approximately 90% of them appearing once. Study results and caveats: Among the lowest peripheral clonal expansion occurred in 0.1-3.0 mg/kg partial responders.

CDR3 length equals 15 residues. The source of this sequence is an adult with an advanced solid tumor such as melanoma, head and neck, liver or kidney cancer. The specimen was CD4+ or CD8+ T cells sorted from blood, collected in a trial of the OX40 agonist ivuxolimab. The J gene is TRBJ1-6, the V gene TRBV21-1; no check of the table's D call, TRBD1, against the DNA was made. TRBV21-1 is a pseudogene segment. CDR3 DNA sequence: TGTGCCAGCAGCAATCAGGGGTCCTATAATTCACCCCTCCACTTT. Residues: CASSNQGSYNSPLHF.